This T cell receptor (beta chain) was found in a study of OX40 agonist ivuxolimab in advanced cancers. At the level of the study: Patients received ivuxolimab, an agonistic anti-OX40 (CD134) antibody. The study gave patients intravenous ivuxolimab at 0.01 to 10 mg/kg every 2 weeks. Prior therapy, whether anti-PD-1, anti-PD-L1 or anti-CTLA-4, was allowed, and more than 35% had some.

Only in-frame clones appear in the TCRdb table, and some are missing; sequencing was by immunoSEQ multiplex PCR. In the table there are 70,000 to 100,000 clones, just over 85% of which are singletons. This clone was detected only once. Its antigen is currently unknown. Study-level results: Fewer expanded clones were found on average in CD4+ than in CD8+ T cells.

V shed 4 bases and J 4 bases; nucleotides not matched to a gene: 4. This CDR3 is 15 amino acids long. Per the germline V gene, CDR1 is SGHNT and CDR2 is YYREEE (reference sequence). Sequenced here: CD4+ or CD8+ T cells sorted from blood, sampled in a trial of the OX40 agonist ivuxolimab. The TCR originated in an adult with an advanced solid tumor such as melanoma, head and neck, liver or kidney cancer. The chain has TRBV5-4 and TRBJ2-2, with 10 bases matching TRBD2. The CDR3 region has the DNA TGTGCCAGCAGCATGGGACTAGCGCCCACCGGGGAGCTGTTTTTT. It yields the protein CASSMGLAPTGELFF.